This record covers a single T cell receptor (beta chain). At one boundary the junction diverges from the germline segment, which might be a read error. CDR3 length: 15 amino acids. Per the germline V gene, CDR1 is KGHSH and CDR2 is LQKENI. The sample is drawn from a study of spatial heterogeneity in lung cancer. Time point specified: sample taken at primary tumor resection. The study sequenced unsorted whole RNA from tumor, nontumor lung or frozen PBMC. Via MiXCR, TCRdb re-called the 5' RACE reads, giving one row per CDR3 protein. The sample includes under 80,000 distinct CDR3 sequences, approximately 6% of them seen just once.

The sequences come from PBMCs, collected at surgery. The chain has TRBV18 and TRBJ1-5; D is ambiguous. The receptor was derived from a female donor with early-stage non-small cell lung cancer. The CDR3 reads CVSSPGTVYNQPQHF. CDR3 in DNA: TGTGTCAGCTCACCTGGCACTGTTTACAATCAGCCCCAGCATTTT. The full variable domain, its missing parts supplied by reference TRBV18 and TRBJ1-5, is NAGVMQNPRHLVRRRGQEARLRCSPMKGHSHVYWYRQLPEEGLKFMVYLQKENIIDESGMPKERFSAEFPKEGPSILRIQQVVRGDSAAYFCVSSPGTVYNQPQHFGDGTRLSIL.